This T cell receptor (beta chain) was observed in a study of molecular identifiers for immune sequencing clone quantification. TCRdb passed the PCR reads through MiXCR, listing each CDR3 protein once. The sample yields over 600,000 distinct CDR3 sequences, about 20% seen once. Whole-study results and caveats: In a background of around 920,000 naive cells, spiked Jurkat TCR RNA from one cell was reportedly detectable. Sharing of a barcode by identical TCR molecules could cause highly expanded clone sizes to be underestimated.

The authors sorted naive CD8 T cells as CD8+CD4-CCR7+CD45RA+. In the case of this clonotype: The antigen remains unidentified.

Germline V gene data show CDR1 as SGDLS and CDR2 as YYNGEE. The J segment lost 4 bases and the V segment lost 0 bases, leaving 4 bases of the junction unmatched. This CDR3 has 15 residues. V gene TRBV9 combines with J gene TRBJ2-1; TRBD1 aligns across 7 bases. The receptor's source is a human donor in good health. Some libraries in this study had Jurkat cell RNA spiked in. The sequenced sample was naive CD8+ T cells from blood, with Jurkat cell RNA spiked in. The subset here: FACS-sorted CD8+CD4-CCR7+CD45RA+ naive T cells. The CDR3 DNA is TGTGCCAGCAGCGTAGTTGGGACAGAATACAATGAGCAGTTCTTC. Amino acids: CASSVVGTEYNEQFF.